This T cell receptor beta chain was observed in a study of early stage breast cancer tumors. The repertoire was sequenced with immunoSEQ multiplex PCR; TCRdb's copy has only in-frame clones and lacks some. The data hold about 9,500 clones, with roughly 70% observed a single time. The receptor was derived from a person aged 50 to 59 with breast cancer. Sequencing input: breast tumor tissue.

The CDR3 region is CASSQRTGAVREKLFF. CDR3 nucleotides: TGCGCCAGCAGCCAACGAACAGGGGCAGTTCGGGAAAAACTGTTTTTT. The chain recombines TRBV4-1 with TRBJ1-4; TRBD1 aligns across 7 bases. The CDR3 is 16 amino acids. CDR1 MGHRA and CDR2 YSYEKL come from the germline V gene. The J segment lost 8 bases and the V segment lost 2 bases, leaving 11 bases of the junction unmatched.